Listed here are 2 T cell receptor beta chains from one sample, sequenced in a study of identical twins. TCRdb itself ran the 5' RACE reads through MiXCR, one entry per CDR3 protein. In the table there are about 190,000 distinct CDR3 sequences, approximately 15% of which are singletons. These data were also filed under a second study, of T cells expressing NK-cell markers.

Source material: CD8+ T cells sorted from blood. The source is a woman younger than 30 in good health.

The chain recombines TRBV27 with TRBJ2-4, with a possible D match to TRBD2 (7 bases). Germline assignment: CDR1 MNHEY and CDR2 SMNVEV (reference sequence). The CDR3 sequence is 13 residues long. V dropped 5 bases and J dropped 6 bases, with 11 bases sitting between them. CDR3: CASSAGDTNIQYF. As DNA, the CDR3 is TGTGCCAGCAGTGCGGGGGACACAAACATTCAGTACTTC.

This chain uses TRBV27 with TRBJ1-6; perhaps TRBD1 as D (6 bases). The ends were cut back, 6 bases at V and 7 bases at J, with 13 bases in the middle. From germline, CDR1 is MNHEY and CDR2 SMNVEV (reference sequence). This CDR3 is 14 amino acids long. The CDR3 DNA sequence: TGTGCCAGCAGACCAATTGGGGGCAATTCACCCCTCCACTTT. This sequence encodes CASRPIGGNSPLHF.